This T cell receptor beta chain derives from a study of blood T cells in healthy people across ages. Primed by a sample-barcoded 5' primer and a J-beta primer mix, a second PCR proceeded for about 6 to 11 cycles. Using its own MiXCR run on the 5' RACE reads, TCRdb lists one record per CDR3 protein. The sample records 980,000 or so distinct CDR3 sequences, roughly 43% being singletons. CDR1 is SGHTA and CDR2 is FQGNSA in the germline V gene. V was cut by 2 bases and J by 2 bases, with 10 bases left in between. This CDR3 region has 14 residues. Sequencing used blood. This TCR was recovered from a man aged 25 to 40 in good health. The chain carries TRBV7-2 and TRBJ2-7; D could derive from TRBD1 or TRBD2 (5 bases each). The CDR3 DNA sequence: TGTGCCAGCAGCTTAATGGGGGTAACCTACGAGCAGTACTTC. It yields the protein CASSLMGVTYEQYF.